This record covers a single T cell receptor (beta chain). These data are taken from a study of identifying expanded T cells in peripheral blood. This table comes from immunoSEQ multiplex PCR, and its TCRdb copy is limited to in-frame clones, with some not included. Among more than 70,000 clones listed, approximately 83% were seen once. Deletions cut 5 bases from V and 3 bases from J, with 19 bases between. Germline CDR1 is LNHDA and CDR2 is SQIVND (reference sequence). CDR3 length: 16 amino acids. Sequences were obtained from blood. The rearrangement joins TRBV19 to TRBJ2-5; D may be TRBD1 (6 bases). This sequence was found in a person between 18 and 75 years old in good health. This CDR3 reads CASSPRWGQGKETQYF. The CDR3 DNA is TGTGCCAGTAGTCCACGATGGGGTCAGGGGAAAGAGACCCAGTACTTC.